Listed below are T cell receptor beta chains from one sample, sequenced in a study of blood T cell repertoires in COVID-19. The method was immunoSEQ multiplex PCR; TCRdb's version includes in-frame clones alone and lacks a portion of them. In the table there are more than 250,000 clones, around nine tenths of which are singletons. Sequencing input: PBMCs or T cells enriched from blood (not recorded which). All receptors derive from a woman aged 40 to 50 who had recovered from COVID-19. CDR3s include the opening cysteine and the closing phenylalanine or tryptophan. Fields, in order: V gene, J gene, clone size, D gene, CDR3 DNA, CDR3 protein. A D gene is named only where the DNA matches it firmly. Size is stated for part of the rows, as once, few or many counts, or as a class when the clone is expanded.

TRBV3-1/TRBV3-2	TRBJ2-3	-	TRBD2	TGTGCCAGCAGCCAAGACGGACTAGCGGGAGGGATAGATACGCAGTATTTT	CASSQDGLAGGIDTQYF
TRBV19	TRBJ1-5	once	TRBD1	TGTGCCACCAGGGACAGCGGACATCAGCCCCAGCATTTT	CATRDSGHQPQHF
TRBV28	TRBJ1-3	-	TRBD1	TGTGCCAGCAGTCCTGGTGGTGGGGACAGTTTCTCTGGAAACACCATATATTTT	CASSPGGGDSFSGNTIYF
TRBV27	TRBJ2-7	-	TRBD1	TGTGCCAGCAGCCAAGACAGGGGTCCCTACGAGCAGTACTTC	CASSQDRGPYEQYF
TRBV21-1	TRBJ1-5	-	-	TGTGCCAGCAGCACCGCCTCCGGGCAGCCCCAGCATTTT	CASSTASGQPQHF
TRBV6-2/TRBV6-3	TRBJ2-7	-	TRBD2	TGTGCCAGCAGTTACCCAGAGACTAGCGGAGCCTACGAGCAGTACTTC	CASSYPETSGAYEQYF
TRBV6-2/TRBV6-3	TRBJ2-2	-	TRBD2	TGTGCCAGCAGTCCCGAGGGGAGGGACACCGGGGAGCTGTTTTTT	CASSPEGRDTGELFF
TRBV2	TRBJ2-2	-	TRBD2	TGTGCCAGCAGTTACACTAGCGGGAAGATAGGGGAGCTGTTTTTT	CASSYTSGKIGELFF
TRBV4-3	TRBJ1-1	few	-	TGCGCCAGCAGCTCGGGGGGGGTGGCCACTGAAGCTTTCTTT	CASSSGGVATEAFF
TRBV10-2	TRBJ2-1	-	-	TGCGCCAGCAGCCCTACTAGAAACAATGAGCAGTTCTTC	CASSPTRNNEQFF
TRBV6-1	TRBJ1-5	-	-	TGTGCCAGCAGTGAAACGGTTGGAAGGGGAAATAGCAATCAGCCCCAGCATTTT	CASSETVGRGNSNQPQHF
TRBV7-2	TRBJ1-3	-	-	TGTGCCAGCAGCTTAGGCTTTGGGTGGGCCGACTCTGGAAACACCATATATTTT	CASSLGFGWADSGNTIYF
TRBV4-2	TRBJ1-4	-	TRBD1	TGTGCCAGCACTGCCGCAGGGGGCGCGGGTGAAAAACTGTTTTTT	CASTAAGGAGEKLFF
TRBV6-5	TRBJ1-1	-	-	TGTGCCAGCAGTTACTCCCGGCAGGGGTTCACTGAAGCTTTCTTT	CASSYSRQGFTEAFF
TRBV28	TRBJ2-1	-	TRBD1	TGTGCCATCACAGGGGGTTCCTACAATGAGCAGTTCTTC	CAITGGSYNEQFF
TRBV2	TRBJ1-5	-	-	TGTGCCAGCATGGGAGGGCTCAAGGATCAGCCCCAGCATTTT	CASMGGLKDQPQHF
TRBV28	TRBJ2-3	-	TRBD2	TGTGCCAGCAGTTTGTGGGGAGAACTAGCGGGGCGAGATACGCAGTATTTT	CASSLWGELAGRDTQYF
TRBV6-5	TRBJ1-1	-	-	TGTGCCAGCAGTTACTCGCAGGGGTGGACTGAAGCTTTCTTT	CASSYSQGWTEAFF
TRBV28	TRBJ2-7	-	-	TGTGCCAGCTACACAGGTGCCTCCTACTCCGGCGAGCAGTACTTC	CASYTGASYSGEQYF
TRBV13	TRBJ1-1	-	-	TGTGCCAGCAGCAGTAGTTTGGTCATGAACACTGAAGCTTTCTTT	CASSSSLVMNTEAFF
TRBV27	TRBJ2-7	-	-	TGTGCCACCCGGACAGCATCCTGGGAGCAGTACTTC	CATRTASWEQYF
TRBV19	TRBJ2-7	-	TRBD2	TGTGCCAGTAGTATCGATGGACTAGGTTCAGGCGAGCAGTACTTC	CASSIDGLGSGEQYF
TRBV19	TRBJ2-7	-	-	TGTGCCAGTAGTATCGGGCTAGAGCGGCCTCAGTACTTC	CASSIGLERPQYF
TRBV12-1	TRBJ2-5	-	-	TGTGCCAGCAGCTCGCGGACTAGCGGGGTCCAAGAGACCCAGTACTTC	CASSSRTSGVQETQYF
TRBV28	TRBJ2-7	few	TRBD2	TGTGCCAGCAGTTTCCTCCCCACTAGCGGGAGAAGAGCCCACGAGCAGTACTTC	CASSFLPTSGRRAHEQYF
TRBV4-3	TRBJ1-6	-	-	TGCGCCAGCAGCCAAGAAAGAGCCCGGGGACCCCTCCACTTT	CASSQERARGPLHF
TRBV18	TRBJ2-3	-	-	TGTGCCAGCTCATTCGGCACAGATACGCAGTATTTT	CASSFGTDTQYF
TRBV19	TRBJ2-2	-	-	TGTGCCAGTAGTATGTCTGCCGGGGAGCTGTTTTTT	CASSMSAGELFF
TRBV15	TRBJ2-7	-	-	TGTGCCACCAGCTCTAATTCAGGGAAATCTTACGAGCAGTACTTC	CATSSNSGKSYEQYF
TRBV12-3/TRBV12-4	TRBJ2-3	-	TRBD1	TGTGCCAGCATAGCGACAGGGACAGATACGCAGTATTTT	CASIATGTDTQYF
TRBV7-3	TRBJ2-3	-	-	TGTGCCAGCAGCAAAACAGGGCCTGATACGCAGTATTTT	CASSKTGPDTQYF
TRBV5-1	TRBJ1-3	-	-	TGCGCCAGCAGGGGGGGGAACACCATATATTTT	CASRGGNTIYF
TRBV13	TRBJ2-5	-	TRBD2	TGTGCCAGCAGTCGAGCGGGAGTGAACCAAGAGACCCAGTACTTC	CASSRAGVNQETQYF
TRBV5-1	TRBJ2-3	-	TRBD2	TGCGCCAGCAGCCTAAACTCGGCTAGCGGGAGGGATACGCAGTATTTT	CASSLNSASGRDTQYF
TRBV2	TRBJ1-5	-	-	TGTGCCAGCAGGTTGAGGACAGCGGACGATCAGCCCCAGCATTTT	CASRLRTADDQPQHF
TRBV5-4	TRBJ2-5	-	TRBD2	TGTGCCAGCAGCTTTAATCCGGGACTAGCGGAAGAGACCCAGTACTTC	CASSFNPGLAEETQYF
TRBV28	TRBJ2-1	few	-	TGTGCCAGCAGTCCCCGGGGACACCCTTACAATGAGCAGTTCTTC	CASSPRGHPYNEQFF
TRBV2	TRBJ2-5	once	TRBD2	TGTGCCAGCAGCAAATTATTAGCGGGAGGAGAGACCCAGTACTTC	CASSKLLAGGETQYF
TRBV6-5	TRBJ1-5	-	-	TGTGCCAGCCTTAGCGTGGGCAATCAGCCCCAGCATTTT	CASLSVGNQPQHF
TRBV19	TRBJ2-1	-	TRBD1	TGTGCCAGTAGTATAGTGGGACAGGGTAACAATGAGCAGTTCTTC	CASSIVGQGNNEQFF
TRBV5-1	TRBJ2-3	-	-	TGCGCCAGCAGCTTGGCAGTTAGCGGAGATACGCAGTATTTT	CASSLAVSGDTQYF
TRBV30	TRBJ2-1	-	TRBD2	TGTGCCTGGAGTGACCCCGGGACTAGCGCGTACAATGAGCAGTTCTTC	CAWSDPGTSAYNEQFF
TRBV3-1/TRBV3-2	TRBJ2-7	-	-	TGTGCCAGCAGCCGGGCCTACCCATACGAGCAGTACTTC	CASSRAYPYEQYF
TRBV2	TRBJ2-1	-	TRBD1	TGTGCCAGCAGTGTACCGCTCAGGGACAGGGCCACCTACAATGAGCAGTTCTTC	CASSVPLRDRATYNEQFF
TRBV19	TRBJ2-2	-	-	TGTGCCAGTTGTCCCCTGAACACCGGGGAGCTGTTTTTT	CASCPLNTGELFF
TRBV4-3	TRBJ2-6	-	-	TGCGCCAGCAGCCAAGACTTCGGCTCTGGGGCCAACGTCCTGACTTTC	CASSQDFGSGANVLTF
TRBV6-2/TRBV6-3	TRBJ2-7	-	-	TGTGCCAGCAGTTACTCTTTGGGGGGCTACGAGCAGTACTTC	CASSYSLGGYEQYF
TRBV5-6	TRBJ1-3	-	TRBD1	TGTGCCAGCAGCCAGACAGGGGTTGGAAACACCATATATTTT	CASSQTGVGNTIYF
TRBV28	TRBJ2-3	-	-	TGTGCCAGCAGCCTAAACCGAGATACGCAGTATTTT	CASSLNRDTQYF
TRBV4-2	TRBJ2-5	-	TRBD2	TGTGCCAGCAGCCCAGGGCCCTCTCAGCGGGGCTACCAAGAGAACCAGTACTTC	CASSPGPSQRGYQENQYF